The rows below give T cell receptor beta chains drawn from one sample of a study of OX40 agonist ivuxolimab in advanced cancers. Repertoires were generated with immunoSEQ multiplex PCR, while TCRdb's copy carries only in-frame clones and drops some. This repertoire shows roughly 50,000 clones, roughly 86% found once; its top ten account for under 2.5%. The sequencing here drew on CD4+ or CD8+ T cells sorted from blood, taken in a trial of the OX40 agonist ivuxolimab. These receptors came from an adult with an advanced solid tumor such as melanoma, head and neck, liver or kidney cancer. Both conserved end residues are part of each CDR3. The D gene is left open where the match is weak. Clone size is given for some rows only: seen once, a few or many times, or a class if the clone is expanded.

cdr3_aa: CASSPSGGAYNEQFF
cdr3_nt: TGTGCCAGCAGCCCCAGCGGGGGGGCCTATAATGAGCAGTTCTTC
v_call: TRBV6-5
j_call: TRBJ2-1
clone_size: .
d_call: TRBD2

cdr3_aa: CASSSGTSGGASHEQYF
cdr3_nt: TGTGCCAGCAGCTCCGGGACTAGCGGGGGGGCTTCCCACGAGCAGTACTTC
v_call: TRBV7-6
j_call: TRBJ2-7
clone_size: once
d_call: TRBD2

cdr3_aa: CASSQDQGPRPYEQYF
cdr3_nt: TGCGCCAGCAGCCAAGATCAGGGGCCGAGACCCTACGAGCAGTACTTC
v_call: TRBV4-3
j_call: TRBJ2-7
clone_size: .
d_call: .

cdr3_aa: CASSQPTSGGAAKNIQYF
cdr3_nt: TGCGCCAGCAGCCAACCGACTAGCGGGGGGGCCGCCAAAAACATTCAGTACTTC
v_call: TRBV4-1
j_call: TRBJ2-4
clone_size: .
d_call: TRBD2

cdr3_aa: CASSSDRVIHNSPLHF
cdr3_nt: TGTGCCAGCAGCTCGGACAGGGTAATCCATAATTCACCCCTCCACTTT
v_call: TRBV6-6
j_call: TRBJ1-6
clone_size: .
d_call: TRBD1

cdr3_aa: CASSSWTHNEQFF
cdr3_nt: TGTGCCAGCAGTAGTTGGACGCACAATGAGCAGTTCTTC
v_call: TRBV25-1
j_call: TRBJ2-1
clone_size: .
d_call: .

cdr3_aa: CASGLVTGQGFRETQYF
cdr3_nt: TGTGCTAGTGGTTTGGTAACCGGACAGGGCTTTAGAGAGACCCAGTACTTC
v_call: TRBV12-5
j_call: TRBJ2-5
clone_size: .
d_call: TRBD1

cdr3_aa: CASSLAGLVYGYTF
cdr3_nt: TGTGCCAGCAGCTTGGCCGGTCTGGTCTATGGCTACACCTTC
v_call: TRBV5-4
j_call: TRBJ1-2
clone_size: few
d_call: .

cdr3_aa: CASSQENDRGRDTQYF
cdr3_nt: TGCGCCAGCAGCCAAGAGAATGACAGGGGACGTGATACGCAGTATTTT
v_call: TRBV4-3
j_call: TRBJ2-3
clone_size: .
d_call: TRBD1

cdr3_aa: CASSRDRGAGQPQHF
cdr3_nt: TGTGCCAGCAGCCGAGACAGGGGAGCTGGCCAGCCCCAGCATTTT
v_call: TRBV6-6
j_call: TRBJ1-5
clone_size: .
d_call: TRBD1

cdr3_aa: CASSHGLAGLLRGTSEQYF
cdr3_nt: TGTGCCAGCAGCCACGGACTAGCGGGCCTACTAAGGGGAACTAGCGAGCAGTACTTC
v_call: TRBV7-2
j_call: TRBJ2-7
clone_size: .
d_call: TRBD2

cdr3_aa: CASSRTSRGTYEQYF
cdr3_nt: TGCGCCAGCAGCCGGACCTCGAGGGGAACCTACGAGCAGTACTTC
v_call: TRBV5-1
j_call: TRBJ2-7
clone_size: .
d_call: .

cdr3_aa: CASSDWAGVETQYF
cdr3_nt: TGTGCCAGCAGTGACTGGGCCGGGGTAGAGACCCAGTACTTC
v_call: TRBV2
j_call: TRBJ2-5
clone_size: .
d_call: .

cdr3_aa: CASSLKGGGETAYTDTQYF
cdr3_nt: TGTGCCAGCAGTTTAAAGGGCGGGGGGGAGACTGCATACACAGATACGCAGTATTTT
v_call: TRBV27
j_call: TRBJ2-3
clone_size: .
d_call: TRBD2

cdr3_aa: CAITDREGYGYTF
cdr3_nt: TGTGCCATCACCGACAGGGAGGGCTATGGCTACACCTTC
v_call: TRBV10-3
j_call: TRBJ1-2
clone_size: .
d_call: TRBD1

cdr3_aa: CASSVQGGNEKLFF
cdr3_nt: TGTGCCAGCAGTGTACAGGGGGGTAATGAAAAACTGTTTTTT
v_call: TRBV2
j_call: TRBJ1-4
clone_size: once
d_call: TRBD1

cdr3_aa: CASSHPGQANEKLFF
cdr3_nt: TGCGCCAGCAGCCACCCGGGACAGGCTAATGAAAAACTGTTTTTT
v_call: TRBV4-1
j_call: TRBJ1-4
clone_size: few
d_call: TRBD1

cdr3_aa: CASSLGQEREQYF
cdr3_nt: TGTGCCAGCTCACTAGGACAGGAGCGAGAGCAGTACTTC
v_call: TRBV18
j_call: TRBJ2-7
clone_size: .
d_call: TRBD1

cdr3_aa: CASSFGQGVNYGYTF
cdr3_nt: .
v_call: TRBV7-2
j_call: TRBJ1-2
clone_size: .
d_call: .

cdr3_aa: CASRLAGGTSTDTQYF
cdr3_nt: TGTGCCAGCAGACTAGCGGGGGGCACTAGCACAGATACGCAGTATTTT
v_call: TRBV7-9
j_call: TRBJ2-3
clone_size: .
d_call: TRBD2

cdr3_aa: CASSESTGMNTEAFF
cdr3_nt: TGCGCCAGCAGTGAGTCGACAGGCATGAACACTGAAGCTTTCTTT
v_call: TRBV10-1
j_call: TRBJ1-1
clone_size: .
d_call: .

cdr3_aa: CASSIEGSRMGKETQYF
cdr3_nt: TGTGCCAGTAGTATAGAGGGTTCCCGGATGGGAAAAGAGACCCAGTACTTC
v_call: TRBV19
j_call: TRBJ2-5
clone_size: .
d_call: .

cdr3_aa: CASSLAYSSYEQYF
cdr3_nt: TGTGCCAGCAGCTTAGCGTACAGCTCCTACGAGCAGTACTTC
v_call: TRBV11-1
j_call: TRBJ2-7
clone_size: .
d_call: .

cdr3_aa: CASSFQGANNSPLHF
cdr3_nt: TGTGCCAGCAGTTTTCAGGGGGCCAATAATTCACCCCTCCACTTT
v_call: TRBV6-5
j_call: TRBJ1-6
clone_size: .
d_call: TRBD1

cdr3_aa: CASSARTGYNEQFF
cdr3_nt: TGTGCCAGCAGCGCCAGGACAGGGTACAATGAGCAGTTCTTC
v_call: TRBV11-2
j_call: TRBJ2-1
clone_size: .
d_call: TRBD1

cdr3_aa: CAISGRTNTYEQYF
cdr3_nt: TGTGCCATCAGTGGAAGGACCAACACCTACGAGCAGTACTTC
v_call: TRBV10-3
j_call: TRBJ2-7
clone_size: .
d_call: .

cdr3_aa: CASSYSAGLNPEAFF
cdr3_nt: TGTGCCAGCAGTTACTCAGCGGGGCTCAATCCTGAAGCTTTCTTT
v_call: TRBV6-6
j_call: TRBJ1-1
clone_size: .
d_call: .

cdr3_aa: CASTLPLYQGAGYTF
cdr3_nt: TGTGCCAGCACCCTACCCCTCTATCAGGGGGCTGGCTACACCTTC
v_call: TRBV7-9
j_call: TRBJ1-2
clone_size: .
d_call: TRBD1

cdr3_aa: CAISDRDRGEVEQYF
cdr3_nt: TGTGCCATCAGTGACAGGGACAGGGGGGAGGTCGAGCAGTACTTC
v_call: TRBV10-3
j_call: TRBJ2-7
clone_size: .
d_call: TRBD1

cdr3_aa: CASSSTGGGRNTEAFF
cdr3_nt: TGTGCCAGCAGCTCGACAGGGGGCGGGCGGAACACTGAAGCTTTCTTT
v_call: TRBV7-9
j_call: TRBJ1-1
clone_size: .
d_call: TRBD1

cdr3_aa: CASSSPTGTKNIQYF
cdr3_nt: TGTGCCAGCAGCTCCCCAACCGGGACCAAAAACATTCAGTACTTC
v_call: TRBV11-1
j_call: TRBJ2-4
clone_size: .
d_call: .

cdr3_aa: CASSEVGLAGLPNEQFF
cdr3_nt: TGTGCCAGCAGTGAAGTAGGACTAGCGGGCTTACCCAATGAGCAGTTCTTC
v_call: TRBV2
j_call: TRBJ2-1
clone_size: few
d_call: TRBD2

cdr3_aa: CASSLEPPGLVLDTQYF
cdr3_nt: TGTGCCAGCAGCTTAGAGCCACCGGGACTAGTTCTAGATACGCAGTATTTT
v_call: TRBV7-9
j_call: TRBJ2-3
clone_size: .
d_call: TRBD2

cdr3_aa: CASNVKGVSGYTF
cdr3_nt: TGTGCCAGCAACGTAAAGGGGGTTTCTGGCTACACCTTC
v_call: TRBV7-9
j_call: TRBJ1-2
clone_size: .
d_call: .

cdr3_aa: CASSLGGASGRSGEQFF
cdr3_nt: TGTGCCAGCAGCTTAGGGGGGGCTAGCGGGAGGTCTGGAGAGCAGTTCTTC
v_call: TRBV11-3
j_call: TRBJ2-1
clone_size: .
d_call: TRBD2

cdr3_aa: CASSYSWTGMNTEAFF
cdr3_nt: TGTGCCAGCAGTTACTCTTGGACGGGCATGAACACTGAAGCTTTCTTT
v_call: TRBV6-6
j_call: TRBJ1-1
clone_size: .
d_call: .

cdr3_aa: CASSLSPGLDYEQYF
cdr3_nt: TGCGCCAGCAGCTTGAGCCCTGGTTTGGACTACGAGCAGTACTTC
v_call: TRBV5-1
j_call: TRBJ2-7
clone_size: .
d_call: .

cdr3_aa: CASSFASGGNQPQHF
cdr3_nt: TGTGCCAGCAGTTTTGCGTCAGGGGGCAATCAGCCCCAGCATTTT
v_call: TRBV27
j_call: TRBJ1-5
clone_size: .
d_call: .

cdr3_aa: CASSEREVNYGYTF
cdr3_nt: TGTGCCAGCAGTGAAAGGGAGGTGAACTATGGCTACACCTTC
v_call: TRBV2
j_call: TRBJ1-2
clone_size: once
d_call: .

cdr3_aa: CAWRALSADGYTF
cdr3_nt: TGTGCCTGGAGGGCCCTCTCCGCAGATGGCTACACCTTC
v_call: TRBV30
j_call: TRBJ1-2
clone_size: .
d_call: .

cdr3_aa: CASSADRNTGELFF
cdr3_nt: TGTGCCAGCAGCGCGGACAGGAACACCGGGGAGCTGTTTTTT
v_call: TRBV2
j_call: TRBJ2-2
clone_size: .
d_call: .

cdr3_aa: CASSYRTSERETQYF
cdr3_nt: TGTGCCAGCAGTTACCGGACTAGCGAGAGGGAGACCCAGTACTTC
v_call: TRBV6-5
j_call: TRBJ2-5
clone_size: .
d_call: TRBD2

cdr3_aa: CATSGGVRGNTEAFF
cdr3_nt: TGTGCCACCAGCGGAGGGGTCCGGGGGAACACTGAAGCTTTCTTT
v_call: TRBV15
j_call: TRBJ1-1
clone_size: .
d_call: .

cdr3_aa: CASSPRPSLGNTEAFF
cdr3_nt: TGTGCCAGCAGCCCACGTCCCTCATTGGGGAACACTGAAGCTTTCTTT
v_call: TRBV4-2
j_call: TRBJ1-1
clone_size: .
d_call: .

cdr3_aa: CASSYSTSGSYEQYF
cdr3_nt: TGTGCCAGCAGTTACTCGACTAGCGGATCCTACGAGCAGTACTTC
v_call: TRBV6-6
j_call: TRBJ2-7
clone_size: .
d_call: TRBD2

cdr3_aa: CASSPHTSGVSYEQYF
cdr3_nt: TGTGCCAGCAGCCCACACACTAGCGGGGTCTCCTACGAGCAGTACTTC
v_call: TRBV11-2
j_call: TRBJ2-7
clone_size: .
d_call: TRBD2

cdr3_aa: CASSMFGGDQPQHF
cdr3_nt: TGTGCCAGTAGTATGTTTGGGGGTGATCAGCCCCAGCATTTT
v_call: TRBV19
j_call: TRBJ1-5
clone_size: .
d_call: .

cdr3_aa: CASSPKRILSDTQYF
cdr3_nt: TGTGCCAGCAGCCCCAAGCGTATTCTTTCGGATACGCAGTATTTT
v_call: TRBV7-4
j_call: TRBJ2-3
clone_size: .
d_call: .

cdr3_aa: CASRSFSGAGNTIYF
cdr3_nt: TGTGCCAGCAGAAGTTTTTCAGGTGCTGGAAACACCATATATTTT
v_call: TRBV5-6
j_call: TRBJ1-3
clone_size: .
d_call: .

cdr3_aa: CASSQDRVRGYTQYF
cdr3_nt: TGCGCCAGCAGCCAAGACAGGGTTAGGGGATATACGCAGTATTTT
v_call: TRBV5-1
j_call: TRBJ2-3
clone_size: .
d_call: TRBD1

cdr3_aa: CASSPVGLGLAGPYYNEQFF
cdr3_nt: TGTGCCAGCAGTCCTGTCGGGCTAGGACTAGCGGGACCTTACTACAATGAGCAGTTCTTC
v_call: TRBV27
j_call: TRBJ2-1
clone_size: .
d_call: TRBD2

cdr3_aa: CASSESIAHYGYTF
cdr3_nt: TGTGCCAGCAGTGAATCGATAGCCCACTATGGCTACACCTTC
v_call: TRBV25-1
j_call: TRBJ1-2
clone_size: .
d_call: .

cdr3_aa: CASSLGAYNEQFF
cdr3_nt: TGTGCCAGCAGCTTAGGAGCCTACAATGAGCAGTTCTTC
v_call: TRBV7-9
j_call: TRBJ2-1
clone_size: .
d_call: .

cdr3_aa: CAISDTGTRGNEQFF
cdr3_nt: TGTGCCATCAGTGATACCGGGACTAGGGGCAATGAGCAGTTCTTC
v_call: TRBV10-3
j_call: TRBJ2-1
clone_size: few
d_call: TRBD2

cdr3_aa: CASSFWTSGDNEQFF
cdr3_nt: TGTGCCAGCAGTTTTTGGACTAGCGGGGACAATGAGCAGTTCTTC
v_call: TRBV27
j_call: TRBJ2-1
clone_size: .
d_call: TRBD2

cdr3_aa: CASSLTGGTYSPLHF
cdr3_nt: TGTGCCAGCAGCTTAACTGGGGGGACCTATTCACCCCTCCACTTT
v_call: TRBV7-3
j_call: TRBJ1-6
clone_size: .
d_call: .

cdr3_aa: CASSPGRYEQYF
cdr3_nt: TGCGCCAGCAGCCCGGGACGGTACGAGCAGTACTTC
v_call: TRBV10-1
j_call: TRBJ2-7
clone_size: .
d_call: .

cdr3_aa: CASSVDLGNYGYTF
cdr3_nt: TGTGCCAGCAGCGTAGACCTCGGAAACTATGGCTACACCTTC
v_call: TRBV9
j_call: TRBJ1-2
clone_size: .
d_call: .

cdr3_aa: CASSYGRARGYEQYF
cdr3_nt: TGTGCCAGCAGCTACGGACGGGCAAGAGGGTACGAGCAGTACTTC
v_call: TRBV6-5
j_call: TRBJ2-7
clone_size: once
d_call: .